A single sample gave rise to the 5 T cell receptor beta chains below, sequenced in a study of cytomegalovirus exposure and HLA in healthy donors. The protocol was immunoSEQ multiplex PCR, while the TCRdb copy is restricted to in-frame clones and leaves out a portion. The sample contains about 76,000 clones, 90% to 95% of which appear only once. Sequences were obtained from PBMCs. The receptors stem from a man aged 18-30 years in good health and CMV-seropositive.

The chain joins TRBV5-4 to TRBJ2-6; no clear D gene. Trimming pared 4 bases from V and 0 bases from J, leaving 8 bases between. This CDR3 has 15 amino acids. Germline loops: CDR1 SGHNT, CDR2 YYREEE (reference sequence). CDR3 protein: CASSRVGSGANVLTF. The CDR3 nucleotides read TGTGCCAGCAGCCGGGTAGGCTCTGGGGCCAACGTCCTGACTTTC. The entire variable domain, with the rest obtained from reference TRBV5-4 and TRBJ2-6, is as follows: ETGVTQSPTHLIKTRGQQVTLRCSSQSGHNTVSWYQQALGQGPQFIFQYYREEENGRGNFPPRFSGLQFPNYSSELNVNALELDDSALYLCASSRVGSGANVLTFGAGSRLTVL.

CDR3: CASSEQGGTSRLFF. In DNA form, the CDR3 reads TGCGCCAGCAGCGAACAGGGGGGCACGTCGAGACTGTTTTTT. The V call is TRBV4-1, the J call TRBJ1-4; the match to TRBD1 covers 8 bases. Trimming took 5 bases from V and 13 from J; bases not matched to a gene: 12. The germline CDR1 and CDR2 sequences are MGHRA and YSYEKL. This CDR3 is 14 amino acids long.

CDR3 sequence (DNA): TGTGCCAGCAGCGCCTTCTTGACAGGGGATCGGGGTGGCTACACCTTC. It translates to CASSAFLTGDRGGYTF. This chain links TRBV9 with TRBJ1-2, with 8 bases lining up with TRBD1. This CDR3 comprises 16 residues. V dropped 3 bases and J dropped 7; count of bases not matched to a gene: 14. Germline-derived CDR1 and CDR2 are SGDLS and YYNGEE.

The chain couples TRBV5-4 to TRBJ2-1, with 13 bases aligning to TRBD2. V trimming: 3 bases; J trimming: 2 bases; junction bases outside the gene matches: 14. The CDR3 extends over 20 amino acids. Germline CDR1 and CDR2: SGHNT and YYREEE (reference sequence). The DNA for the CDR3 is TGTGCCAGCAGCTCGGGGGCGGGACTAGCGGGGCCAAGAACCTACAATGAGCAGTTCTTC. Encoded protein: CASSSGAGLAGPRTYNEQFF.

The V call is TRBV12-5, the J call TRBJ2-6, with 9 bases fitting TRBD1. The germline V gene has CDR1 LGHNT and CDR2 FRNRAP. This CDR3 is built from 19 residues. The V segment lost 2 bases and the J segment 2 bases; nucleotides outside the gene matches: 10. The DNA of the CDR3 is TGTGCTAGTGGTTTGACTACCGGGACAGGGAGGACTGGGGCCAACGTCCTGACTTTC. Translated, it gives CASGLTTGTGRTGANVLTF.